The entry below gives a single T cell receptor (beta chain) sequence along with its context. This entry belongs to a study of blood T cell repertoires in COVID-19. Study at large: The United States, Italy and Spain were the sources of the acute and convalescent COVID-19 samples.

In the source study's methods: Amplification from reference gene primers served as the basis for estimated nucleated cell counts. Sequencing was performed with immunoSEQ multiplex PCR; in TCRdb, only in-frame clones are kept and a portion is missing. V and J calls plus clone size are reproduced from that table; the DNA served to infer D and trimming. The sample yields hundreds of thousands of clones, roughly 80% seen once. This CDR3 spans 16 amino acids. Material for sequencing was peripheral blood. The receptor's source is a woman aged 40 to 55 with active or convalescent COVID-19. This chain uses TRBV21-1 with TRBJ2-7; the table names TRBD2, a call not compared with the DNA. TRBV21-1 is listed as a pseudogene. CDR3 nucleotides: TGTGCCAGCAGGCCCCCCCTAGCGGGAGTCCTTTACGAGCAGTACTTC. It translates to CASRPPLAGVLYEQYF.